Each of the 18 T cell receptor beta chains below was sequenced from the same sample in a study of blood T cell repertoires in COVID-19. This table comes from immunoSEQ multiplex PCR, and its TCRdb copy is limited to in-frame clones, with some not included. The data show about 240,000 clones, around 86% seen once. The sample comprised peripheral blood. Source of these receptors: a woman aged 70 to 79 with active or convalescent COVID-19.

The chain carries TRBV5-1 and TRBJ1-1; the D gene is possibly TRBD1 (5 bases). The CDR3 has 14 residues. Trimming took 4 bases from V and 0 from J, leaving 10 bases between them. Per the germline V gene, CDR1 is SGHRS and CDR2 is YFSETQ. CDR3 in amino acids: CASSREGMNTEAFF. CDR3 in DNA: TGCGCCAGCAGCCGGGAGGGGATGAACACTGAAGCTTTCTTT.

The gene calls are TRBV18 and TRBJ2-1; D possibly corresponds to TRBD1 (5 bases). The CDR3 spans 15 residues. The germline CDR1 and CDR2 sequences are KGHSH and LQKENI. The V end was cut by 3 bases, the J end by 2 bases, with 11 bases between. The CDR3, as DNA: TGTGCCAGCTCACCCCCGCTGACAGCCTACAATGAGCAGTTCTTC. As protein: CASSPPLTAYNEQFF.

The chain joins TRBV4-1 to TRBJ2-7; 8 positions match TRBD2. Germline V gene data show CDR1 as MGHRA and CDR2 as YSYEKL. There are 15 residues in the CDR3. With V trimmed by 4 bases and J by 6 bases, 11 bases remained unmatched. This CDR3 is CASSLAAAGGGEQYF. CDR3 nucleotide sequence: TGCGCCAGCAGCCTCGCCGCCGCGGGGGGTGGCGAGCAGTACTTC.

The CDR3 DNA reads TGTGCCAGCAGCTCCCCCTACAGATCTAGCACAGATACGCAGTATTTT. Translated: CASSSPYRSSTDTQYF. This rearrangement joins TRBV7-4 to TRBJ2-3; no clear D gene. Germline lookup yields CDR1 SGHVT and CDR2 SQSDAQ. Trimming removed 4 bases from V and 0 bases from J, with 14 bases in between. The CDR3 is made up of 16 amino acids.

J is TRBJ2-5 and V is TRBV9, with TRBD1 matching over 9 bases. The CDR3 has 16 amino acids. V lost 0 bases, J lost 5 bases, and 8 bases stayed unmatched. Germline V gene sequence: CDR1 SGDLS, CDR2 YYNGEE. In DNA form, the CDR3 reads TGTGCCAGCAGCGTAGGCCAACAGGGGGCCTCGGAGACCCAGTACTTC. Encoded protein: CASSVGQQGASETQYF. Drawing the rest from reference TRBV9 and TRBJ2-5, the complete variable domain is DSGVTQTPKHLITATGQRVTLRCSPRSGDLSVYWYQQSLDQGLQFLIQYYNGEERAKGNILERFSAQQFPDLHSELNLSSLELGDSALYFCASSVGQQGASETQYFGPGTRLLVL.

This rearrangement joins TRBV11-2 to TRBJ1-6; tentative D call: TRBD1 (6 bases). Germline loops: CDR1 SGHAT, CDR2 FQNNGV. There are 16 residues in the CDR3. Between the trimmed V and J ends, which lost 0 bases and 10 bases, there was a span of 16 bases. The CDR3 DNA sequence: TGTGCCAGCAGCTTAGACAGGGGCGGAGTAGGGTCACCCCTCCACTTT. This encodes CASSLDRGGVGSPLHF.

The CDR3 DNA is TGCAGTGCTAGTCGGACAGGACGGGGGAACACCATATATTTT. Protein sequence: CSASRTGRGNTIYF. The V gene is TRBV20-1, the J gene TRBJ1-3, with 7 bases lining up with TRBD1. V was pared by 3 bases and J by 7 bases, with 9 bases of the junction left unmatched. The CDR3 contains 14 residues. Germline V gives CDR1 DFQATT, CDR2 SNEGSKA (reference sequence).

V usage is TRBV6-5 and J usage is TRBJ2-3; D gene ambiguous. The CDR3 spans 14 residues. Germline CDR1 MNHEY, CDR2 SVGAGI. With 3 bases removed from V and 1 base from J, the gap between germline ends came to 8 bases. The CDR3 sequence is CASSYDEGTDTQYF. DNA for the CDR3: TGTGCCAGCAGTTATGATGAGGGCACAGATACGCAGTATTTT.

V is TRBV2 and J is TRBJ1-2; TRBD1 aligns across 8 bases. The length of the CDR3 is 12 residues. V shed 4 bases and J 9 bases; nucleotides not matched to a gene: 4. CDR1 is SNHLY and CDR2 is FYNNEI in the germline V gene. The CDR3 bases are TGTGCCAGCAGTGGACAGGGGTATAGCTACACCTTC. Its translation: CASSGQGYSYTF.

V and J are TRBV28 and TRBJ1-3, with D hard to call. V was clipped by 7 bases and J by 4 bases, with 20 bases between them. The CDR3 totals 16 residues. CDR1 and CDR2 (germline): MDHEN, SYDVKM. The chain's CDR3 is CASIYSMGLGGNTIYF. CDR3 coding DNA: TGTGCCAGCATCTACAGTATGGGCCTGGGCGGAAACACCATATATTTT.

The chain recombines TRBV3-1 (or the pseudogene TRBV3-2) with TRBJ2-1, with 9 bases aligning to TRBD2. Germline loops: CDR1 LGHDT, CDR2 YNNKEL (reference sequence). This CDR3 is built from 15 residues. V trimming: 7 bases; J trimming: 3 bases; junction bases outside the gene matches: 7. This chain's CDR3 is CASTTLAGIYNEQFF. The CDR3 DNA follows: TGTGCCAGCACCACCCTAGCGGGGATCTACAATGAGCAGTTCTTC.

With regard to this clone: This same CDR3 is encoded by further DNA sequences in the sample. The chain is built from TRBV9 and TRBJ2-1; D possibly corresponds to TRBD2 (6 bases). The CDR3 is 15 amino acids. V lost 5 bases, J lost 0 bases, and 12 bases lay in between. Germline-derived CDR1 and CDR2 are SGDLS and YYNGEE. CDR3 bases: TGTGCCAGCAGTCGTAGCGGAAGCTCCTACAATGAGCAGTTCTTC. Its protein product is CASSRSGSSYNEQFF.

This chain uses TRBV12-3 or TRBV12-4 with TRBJ1-1, with D tentatively TRBD1 (5 bases). The CDR3 covers 13 residues. V lost 3 bases, J lost 4 bases, and 9 bases lay in between. This CDR3 reads CASSFGQGTEAFF. CDR3 nucleotide sequence: TGTGCCAGCAGTTTTGGGCAGGGCACTGAAGCTTTCTTT.

The chain combines TRBV5-1 with TRBJ1-2, with TRBD1 identical over 8 bases. The CDR3 runs to 16 residues. The J segment lost 2 bases and the V segment lost 4 bases, leaving 10 bases of the junction unmatched. Germline V CDR1 and CDR2: SGHRS, YFSETQ. CDR3 residues: CASSPAQGARNYGYTF. The CDR3 DNA is TGCGCCAGCAGCCCGGCCCAGGGGGCGAGGAACTATGGCTACACCTTC.

V and J are TRBV11-2 and TRBJ1-3; the D gene is possibly TRBD1 (6 bases). The CDR3 extends over 18 amino acids. Germline V gene sequence: CDR1 SGHAT, CDR2 FQNNGV. The V and J ends lost 5 bases and 0 bases respectively, with 20 bases between them. In DNA, the CDR3 is TGTGCCAGCAGCCAATGGGGGCGCTCTTTAGGCTCTGGAAACACCATATATTTT. Protein product: CASSQWGRSLGSGNTIYF.

The chain uses TRBV5-1 and TRBJ1-4; 10 nucleotides align to TRBD1. The CDR3 covers 14 residues. V lost 3 bases, J lost 7 bases, and 3 bases stayed unmatched. The germline CDR1 and CDR2 sequences are SGHRS and YFSETQ. As DNA, the CDR3 is TGCGCCAGCAGCTACGGGACAGGGGCTGAAAAACTGTTTTTT. It is translated as CASSYGTGAEKLFF.

The chain employs TRBV5-1 and TRBJ2-7, with 8 bases fitting TRBD1. The V segment lost 4 bases and the J segment 2 bases; nucleotides outside the gene matches: 5. The CDR3 sequence is 14 residues long. Germline V gene data show CDR1 as SGHRS and CDR2 as YFSETQ. The CDR3 nucleotides are TGCGCCAGCAGCGTTACGGGACAGGCCTACGAGCAGTACTTC. This codes for CASSVTGQAYEQYF.

This clone was counted once. The chain has TRBV4-2 and TRBJ2-5; 7 bases are a match to TRBD2. The CDR3 loop spans 17 amino acids. The ends lost 1 base at V and 5 bases at J; junction bases unmatched: 13. The V gene's germline CDR1 is LGHNA and CDR2 YNFKEQ. The CDR3 region has the DNA TGTGCCAGCAGCCAAGGCGGGGGAGGAACGGGTTGGGAGACCCAGTACTTC. Amino acid sequence: CASSQGGGGTGWETQYF.